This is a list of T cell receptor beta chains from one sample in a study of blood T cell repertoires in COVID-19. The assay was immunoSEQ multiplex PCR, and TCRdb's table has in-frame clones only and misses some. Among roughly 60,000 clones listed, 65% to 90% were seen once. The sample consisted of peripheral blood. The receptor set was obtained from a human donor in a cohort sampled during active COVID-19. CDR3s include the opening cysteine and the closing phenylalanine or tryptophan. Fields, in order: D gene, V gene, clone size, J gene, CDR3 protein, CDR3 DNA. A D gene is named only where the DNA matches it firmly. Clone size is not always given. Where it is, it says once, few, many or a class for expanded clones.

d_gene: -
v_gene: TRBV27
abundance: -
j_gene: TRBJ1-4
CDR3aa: CASSPPWRSAEKLFF
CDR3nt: TGTGCCAGCAGTCCGCCCTGGAGGAGTGCTGAAAAACTGTTTTTT

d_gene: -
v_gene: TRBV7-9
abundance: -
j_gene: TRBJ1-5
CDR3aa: CASSPLVRNQPQHF
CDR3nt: TGTGCCAGCAGCCCCCTCGTTCGCAATCAGCCCCAGCATTTT

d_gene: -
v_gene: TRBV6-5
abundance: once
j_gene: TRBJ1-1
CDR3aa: CASQGHMNTEAFF
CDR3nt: TGTGCCAGCCAGGGACATATGAACACTGAAGCTTTCTTT

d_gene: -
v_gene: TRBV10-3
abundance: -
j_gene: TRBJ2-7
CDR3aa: CAISGGQGRTYEQYF
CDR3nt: TGTGCCATCAGTGGGGGGCAGGGTAGGACCTACGAGCAGTACTTC

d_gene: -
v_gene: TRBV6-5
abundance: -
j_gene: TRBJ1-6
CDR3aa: CASRRQNSPLHF
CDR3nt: TGTGCCAGCAGGCGACAGAATTCACCCCTCCACTTT

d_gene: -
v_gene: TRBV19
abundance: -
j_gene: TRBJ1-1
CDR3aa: CASSSGAGRGKPEAFF
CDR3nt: TGTGCCAGTAGTTCCGGGGCAGGGCGGGGAAAACCTGAAGCTTTCTTT

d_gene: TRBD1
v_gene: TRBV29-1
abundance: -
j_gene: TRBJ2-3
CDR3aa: CSGTGGSTDTQYF
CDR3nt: TGCAGCGGAACAGGGGGCTCTACAGATACGCAGTATTTT

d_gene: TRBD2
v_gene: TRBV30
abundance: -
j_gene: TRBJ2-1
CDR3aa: CAWSIGGAGYEQFF
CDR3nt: TGTGCCTGGAGTATCGGGGGGGCAGGCTATGAGCAGTTCTTC

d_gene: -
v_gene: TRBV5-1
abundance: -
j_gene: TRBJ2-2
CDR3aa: CASSLASANTGELFF
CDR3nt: TGCGCCAGCAGCTTGGCGAGCGCGAACACCGGGGAGCTGTTTTTT

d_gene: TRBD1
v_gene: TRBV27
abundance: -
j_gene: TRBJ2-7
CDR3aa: CASSFRTGLDEQYF
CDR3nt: TGTGCCAGCAGTTTTCGGACAGGGCTGGACGAGCAGTACTTC

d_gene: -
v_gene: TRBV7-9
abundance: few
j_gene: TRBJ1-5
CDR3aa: CASSLGQPQLYSNQPQHF
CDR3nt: TGTGCCAGCAGTCTTGGACAGCCGCAACTATATAGCAATCAGCCCCAGCATTTT

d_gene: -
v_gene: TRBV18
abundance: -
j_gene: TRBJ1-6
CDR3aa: CASSPRVSETGPSPLHF
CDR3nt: TGTGCCAGCTCACCACGTGTCTCCGAGACAGGCCCCTCACCCCTCCACTTT

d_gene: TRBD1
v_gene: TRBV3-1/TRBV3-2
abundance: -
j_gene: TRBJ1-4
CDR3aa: CASSPTNRGGEKLFF
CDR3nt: TGTGCCAGCAGCCCAACCAACAGGGGGGGGGAAAAACTGTTTTTT

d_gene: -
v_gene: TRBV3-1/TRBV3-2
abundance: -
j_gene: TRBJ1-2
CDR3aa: CARGVRGYTF
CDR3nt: TGTGCCAGAGGGGTTCGGGGCTACACCTTC

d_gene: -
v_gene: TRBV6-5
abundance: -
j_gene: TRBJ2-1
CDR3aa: CASSYGGGAINEQFF
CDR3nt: TGTGCCAGCAGTTACGGTGGGGGGGCGATTAATGAGCAGTTCTTC

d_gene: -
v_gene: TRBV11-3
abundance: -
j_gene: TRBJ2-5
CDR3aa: CASSLGRETQYF
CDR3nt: TGTGCCAGCAGCTTAGGGAGGGAGACCCAGTACTTC

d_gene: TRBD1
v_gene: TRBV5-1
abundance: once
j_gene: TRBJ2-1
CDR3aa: CASQSGTGSYNEQFF
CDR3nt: TGCGCCAGCCAATCCGGGACAGGGTCCTACAATGAGCAGTTCTTC

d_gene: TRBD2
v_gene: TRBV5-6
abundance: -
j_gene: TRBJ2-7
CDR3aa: CASSLREGSPYEQYF
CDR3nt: TGTGCCAGCAGCCTGAGGGAGGGGTCGCCTTACGAGCAGTACTTC

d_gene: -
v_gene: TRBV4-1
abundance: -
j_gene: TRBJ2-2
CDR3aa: CASNTGINTGELFF
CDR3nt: TGCGCCAGCAACACCGGGATCAACACCGGGGAGCTGTTTTTT

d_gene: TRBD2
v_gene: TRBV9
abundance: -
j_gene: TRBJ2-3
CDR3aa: CASSVTGGMGDTQYF
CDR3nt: TGTGCCAGCAGCGTAACGGGGGGGATGGGAGATACGCAGTATTTT

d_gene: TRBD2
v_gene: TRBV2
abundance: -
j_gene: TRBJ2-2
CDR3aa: CASRLTSGANTGELFF
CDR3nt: TGTGCCAGCAGACTGACTAGCGGTGCGAACACCGGGGAGCTGTTTTTT

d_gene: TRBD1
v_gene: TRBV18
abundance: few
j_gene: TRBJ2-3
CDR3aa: CASRLTGYGTDTQYF
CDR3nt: TGTGCCAGCAGATTGACAGGGTATGGCACAGATACGCAGTATTTT

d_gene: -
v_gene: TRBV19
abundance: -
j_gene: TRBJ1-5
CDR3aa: CASSGLRDNNQPQHF
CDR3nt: TGTGCCAGTAGTGGACTCCGGGACAACAATCAGCCCCAGCATTTT

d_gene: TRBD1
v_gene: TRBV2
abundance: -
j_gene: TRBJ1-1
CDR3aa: CASRGQGPLGYTEAFF
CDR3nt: TGTGCCAGCAGGGGACAGGGGCCGCTAGGGTACACTGAAGCTTTCTTT

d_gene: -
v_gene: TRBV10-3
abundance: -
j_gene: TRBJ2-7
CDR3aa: CAIRGQLSYEQYF
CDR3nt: TGTGCCATCAGAGGACAGTTAAGCTACGAGCAGTACTTC

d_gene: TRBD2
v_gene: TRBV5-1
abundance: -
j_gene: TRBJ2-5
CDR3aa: CASSFAGTSGGNTETQYF
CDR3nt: TGCGCCAGCAGCTTCGCTGGGACTAGCGGGGGGAATACGGAGACCCAGTACTTC

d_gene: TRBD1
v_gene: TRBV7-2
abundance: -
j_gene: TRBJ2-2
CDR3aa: CASSFRTGATGELFF
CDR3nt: TGTGCCAGCAGCTTTCGGACAGGGGCGACCGGGGAGCTGTTTTTT

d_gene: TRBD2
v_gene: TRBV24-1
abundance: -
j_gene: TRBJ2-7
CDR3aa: CATMRQREREQYF
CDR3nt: TGTGCCACCATGCGGCAGCGGGAGAGGGAGCAGTACTTC

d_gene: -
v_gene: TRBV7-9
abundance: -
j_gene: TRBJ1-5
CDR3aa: CASSPPGGQPQHF
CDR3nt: TGTGCCAGCAGCCCTCCAGGAGGTCAGCCCCAGCATTTT

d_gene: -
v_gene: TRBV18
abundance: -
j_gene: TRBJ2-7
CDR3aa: CASSPLAAGDEQYF
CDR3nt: TGTGCCAGCTCACCGTTAGCGGCTGGTGACGAGCAGTACTTC

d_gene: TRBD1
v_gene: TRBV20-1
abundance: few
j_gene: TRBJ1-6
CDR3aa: CSASTGQGSYNSPLHF
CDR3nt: TGCAGTGCTAGTACGGGACAGGGCTCCTATAATTCACCCCTCCACTTT

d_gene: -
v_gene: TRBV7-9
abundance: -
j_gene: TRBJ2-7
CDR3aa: CASSGGPTPYEQYF
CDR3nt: TGTGCCAGCAGTGGAGGACCTACTCCTTACGAGCAGTACTTC

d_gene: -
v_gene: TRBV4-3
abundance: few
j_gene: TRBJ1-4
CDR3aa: CASSQDYRGVATNEKLFF
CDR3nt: TGCGCCAGCAGCCAAGATTATAGGGGCGTTGCAACTAATGAAAAACTGTTTTTT

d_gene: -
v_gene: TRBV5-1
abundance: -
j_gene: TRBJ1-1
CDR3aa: CASSSQGSLGTEAFF
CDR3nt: TGCGCCAGCAGCTCACAGGGTTCCTTGGGCACTGAAGCTTTCTTT

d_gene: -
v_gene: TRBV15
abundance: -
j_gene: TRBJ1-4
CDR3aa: CATSREAKREKLFF
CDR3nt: TGTGCCACCAGCAGAGAGGCGAAGCGGGAAAAACTGTTTTTT

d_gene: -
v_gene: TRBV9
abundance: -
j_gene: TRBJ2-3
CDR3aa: CASSVVAGGDTQYF
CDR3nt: TGTGCCAGCAGCGTAGTGGCCGGGGGAGATACGCAGTATTTT

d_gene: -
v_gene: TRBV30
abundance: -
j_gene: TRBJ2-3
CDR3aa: CAWSGGDTQYF
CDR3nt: TGTGCCTGGAGTGGAGGGGATACGCAGTATTTT

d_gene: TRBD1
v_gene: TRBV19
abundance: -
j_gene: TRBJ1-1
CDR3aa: CASRRATGENTEAFF
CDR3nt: TGTGCCAGCCGCAGGGCCACAGGGGAGAACACTGAAGCTTTCTTT

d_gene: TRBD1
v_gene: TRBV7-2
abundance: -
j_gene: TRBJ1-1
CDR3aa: CASKNGQGNTEAFF
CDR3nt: TGTGCCAGCAAAAACGGACAGGGGAACACTGAAGCTTTCTTT

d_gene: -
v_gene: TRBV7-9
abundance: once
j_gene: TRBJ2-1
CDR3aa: CASSSQGMGEQFF
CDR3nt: TGTGCCAGCAGCTCCCAGGGTATGGGTGAGCAGTTCTTC

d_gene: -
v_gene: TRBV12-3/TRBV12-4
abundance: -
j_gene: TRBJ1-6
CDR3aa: CASRDSVGAPLHF
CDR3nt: TGTGCCAGCAGGGACAGTGTTGGGGCACCCCTCCACTTT

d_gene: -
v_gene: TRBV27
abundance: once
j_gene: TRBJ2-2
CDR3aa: CASSFGPDTGELFF
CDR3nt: TGTGCCAGCAGTTTTGGGCCCGACACCGGGGAGCTGTTTTTT

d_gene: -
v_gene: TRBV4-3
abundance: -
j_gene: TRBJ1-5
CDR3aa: CASSQDLNQPQHF
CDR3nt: TGCGCCAGCAGCCAAGATCTAAATCAGCCCCAGCATTTT

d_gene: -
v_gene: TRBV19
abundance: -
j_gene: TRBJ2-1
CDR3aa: CASSRSGTQSYNEQFF
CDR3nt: TGTGCCAGTAGTAGGTCCGGGACACAGTCCTACAATGAGCAGTTCTTC

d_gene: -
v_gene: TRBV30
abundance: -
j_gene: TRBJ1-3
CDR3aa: CAWSVTARLSGNTIYF
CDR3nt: TGTGCCTGGAGTGTAACGGCCAGACTCTCTGGAAACACCATATATTTT

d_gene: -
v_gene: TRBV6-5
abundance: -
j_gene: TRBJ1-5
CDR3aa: CASSYTGSSNQPQHF
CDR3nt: TGTGCCAGCAGTTACACAGGGTCTAGCAATCAGCCCCAGCATTTT

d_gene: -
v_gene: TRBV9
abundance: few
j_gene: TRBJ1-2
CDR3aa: CASSWAPQGGYTF
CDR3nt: TGTGCCAGCAGCTGGGCCCCTCAGGGTGGCTACACCTTC

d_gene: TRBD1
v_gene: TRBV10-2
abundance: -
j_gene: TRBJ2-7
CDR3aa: CASSGATGSVVEQYF
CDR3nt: TGCGCCAGCAGTGGGGCGACAGGGTCCGTTGTCGAGCAGTACTTC

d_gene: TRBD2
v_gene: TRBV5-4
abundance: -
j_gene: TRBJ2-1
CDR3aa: CASSPSGGRSYNEQFF
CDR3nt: TGTGCCAGCAGCCCTAGCGGGGGTCGCTCCTACAATGAGCAGTTCTTC

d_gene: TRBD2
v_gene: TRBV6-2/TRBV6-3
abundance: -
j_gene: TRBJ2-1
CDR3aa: CASSDELGLAGIEQFF
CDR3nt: TGTGCCAGCAGTGACGAACTCGGACTAGCGGGGATTGAGCAGTTCTTC

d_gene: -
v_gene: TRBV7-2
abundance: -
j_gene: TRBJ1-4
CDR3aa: CASSLGGGALELFF
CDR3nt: TGTGCCAGCAGCTTAGGTGGGGGGGCTCTTGAACTGTTTTTT

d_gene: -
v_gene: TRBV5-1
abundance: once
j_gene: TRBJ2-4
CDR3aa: CASSLDWLAKNIQYF
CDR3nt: TGCGCCAGCAGCTTAGACTGGTTAGCCAAAAACATTCAGTACTTC

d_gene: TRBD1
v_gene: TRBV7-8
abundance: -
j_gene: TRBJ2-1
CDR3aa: CASSSPQTGGNEQFF
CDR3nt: TGTGCCAGCAGCTCACCCCAAACAGGGGGGAATGAGCAGTTCTTC

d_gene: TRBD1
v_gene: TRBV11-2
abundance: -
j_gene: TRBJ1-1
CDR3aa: CASSLSGQGKRRAFF
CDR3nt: TGTGCCAGCAGCTTGTCAGGACAGGGGAAAAGAAGAGCTTTCTTT

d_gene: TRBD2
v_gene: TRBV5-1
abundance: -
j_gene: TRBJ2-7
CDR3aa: CASSSRGRGKTYEQYF
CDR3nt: TGCGCCAGCAGCTCCCGAGGGCGGGGGAAGACCTACGAGCAGTACTTC

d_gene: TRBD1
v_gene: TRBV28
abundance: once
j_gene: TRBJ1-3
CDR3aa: CASRPGQGRNTIYF
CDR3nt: TGTGCCAGCAGACCCGGACAGGGGAGAAACACCATATATTTT

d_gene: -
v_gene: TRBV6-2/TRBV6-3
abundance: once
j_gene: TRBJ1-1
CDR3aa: CASSTPGRAEAFF
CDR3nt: TGTGCCAGCAGTACCCCAGGGCGCGCTGAAGCTTTCTTT

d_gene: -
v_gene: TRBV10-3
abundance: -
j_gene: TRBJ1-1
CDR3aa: CAIRQVSGTEAFF
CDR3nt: TGTGCCATCAGGCAGGTTTCGGGAACTGAAGCTTTCTTT

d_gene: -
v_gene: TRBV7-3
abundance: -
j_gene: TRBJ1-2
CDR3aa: CASSLAGTMDGYTF
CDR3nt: TGTGCCAGCAGCTTAGCCGGGACAATGGATGGCTACACCTTC

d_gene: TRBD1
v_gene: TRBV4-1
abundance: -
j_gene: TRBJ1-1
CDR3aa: CASSPGQGFPSSETEAFF
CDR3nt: TGCGCCAGCAGCCCGGGACAGGGGTTCCCCTCCTCAGAAACTGAAGCTTTCTTT